The 11 T cell receptor beta chains below were found in one sample sequenced in a study of spatial heterogeneity in lung cancer. The time point here: sample taken at primary tumor resection. No cells were sorted before sequencing. The whole RNA sequenced was extracted from tumor, nontumor lung or frozen PBMC. A single record per CDR3 protein comes from TCRdb applying MiXCR to the 5' RACE reads. Counted here are 3,500 to 4,000 distinct CDR3 sequences, 6.5% to 7.5% occurring once; the ten biggest clones make up roughly 20%. This specimen consisted of normal lung tissue next to the tumor, obtained at surgery. The receptors derive from a male donor with early-stage non-small cell lung cancer.

This rearrangement joins TRBV28 to TRBJ1-2; 12 nucleotides align to TRBD1. The CDR3 totals 18 residues. Trimming at V came to 5 bases and at J to 4 bases, leaving 14 bases not matched to a gene. Germline-derived CDR1 and CDR2 are MDHEN and SYDVKM. The CDR3 protein is CASSGSGTGGVLGYGYTF. The CDR3 bases are TGTGCCAGCAGTGGATCCGGGACAGGGGGCGTACTGGGCTATGGCTACACCTTC.

By sample fraction, this clonotype is medium-sized. The genes are TRBV7-2 and TRBJ2-7; 7 bases map to TRBD1. The CDR3 contains 14 residues. V lost 5 bases to trimming and J lost 2 bases; unmatched junction nucleotides: 6. Per the germline V gene, CDR1 is SGHTA and CDR2 is FQGNSA. This CDR3 reads CASSPPGTAYEQYF. The CDR3 region has the DNA TGTGCCAGCAGCCCTCCCGGGACAGCCTACGAGCAGTACTTC.

This clonotype is judged medium-sized (0.01 to 0.1%). The V and J genes are TRBV12-3 or TRBV12-4 and TRBJ1-5; 8 bases map to TRBD1. This CDR3 comprises 14 residues. The trim removed 6 bases at V and 7 bases at J, leaving 8 bases unmatched. The CDR3 region has the DNA TGTGCCAGCAGCAAATCAGGGGGCCGACAGCCCCAGCATTTT. Translated: CASSKSGGRQPQHF.

This clonotype counts as medium-sized. DNA of the CDR3: TGTGCCAGCAGTCCCTCCCAGTACCAAGAGACCCAGTACTTC. This codes for CASSPSQYQETQYF. The chain combines TRBV12-3 or TRBV12-4 with TRBJ2-5; D not resolved. The V end lost 5 bases, the J end lost 0 bases, and 10 bases lay between the germline ends. CDR3 length: 14 amino acids.

In this sample, this clonotype turned up many times. The V and J genes are TRBV20-1 and TRBJ2-7; either TRBD1 or TRBD2 may supply D (7 bases each). Trimming took off 1 base at V and 3 bases at J, with 16 bases between the two ends. Germline V gives CDR1 DFQATT, CDR2 SNEGSKA (reference sequence). This CDR3 spans 15 amino acids. CDR3: CSARGAGQRVYEQYF. The DNA for the CDR3 is TGCAGTGCTAGAGGAGCGGGACAGAGAGTCTACGAGCAGTACTTC.

Within the sample, this clonotype is medium-sized. V is TRBV7-3 and J is TRBJ2-7; 7 nucleotides agree with TRBD1. From germline, CDR1 is SGHTA and CDR2 FQGTGA. Unmatched junction bases numbered 6, after V lost 0 bases and J lost 7 bases. The CDR3 loop spans 14 amino acids. The CDR3 protein is CASSLTGTATEQYF. The CDR3 DNA follows: TGTGCCAGCAGCTTAACCGGGACAGCTACTGAGCAGTACTTC.

Ten or more counts support this clonotype. The chain is built from TRBV5-4 and TRBJ2-3; TRBD1 might be the D (5 bases). This CDR3 contains 16 residues. Trimming took 4 bases from V and 6 from J, leaving 21 bases between them. Germline CDR1 is SGHNT and CDR2 is YYREEE (reference sequence). The CDR3 DNA follows: TGTGCCAGCAGCCGGGTGGGGCTTCCTGGGGCCGATACGCAGTATTTT. This translates into CASSRVGLPGADTQYF.

This clonotype appeared many times. The V and J genes are TRBV15 and TRBJ1-5, with D hard to call. CDR3 length equals 16 residues. Trimming left V 3 bases short and J 2 bases short, with 14 bases between. In germline, CDR1 is LNHNV, CDR2 YYDKDF (reference sequence). The CDR3 region is CATSRIETGGNQPQHF. As DNA, the CDR3 is TGTGCCACCAGCAGGATCGAAACGGGCGGCAATCAGCCCCAGCATTTT. Looking up the rest from reference TRBV15 and TRBJ1-5 gives the full variable domain: DAMVIQNPRYQVTQFGKPVTLSCSQTLNHNVMYWYQQKSSQAPKLLFHYYDKDFNNEADTPDNFQSRRPNTSFCFLDIRSPGLGDTAMYLCATSRIETGGNQPQHFGDGTRLSIL.

Within the sample, this clonotype is medium-sized. The chain is built from TRBV28 and TRBJ1-2, with no clear D. Germline CDR1 and CDR2: MDHEN and SYDVKM. The germline V and J ends were trimmed by 5 bases and 3 bases, with 1 base remaining between them. The CDR3 is 10 amino acids. As DNA, the CDR3 is TGTGCCAGCAGTCACTATGGCTACACCTTC. Its translation is CASSHYGYTF.

This clonotype is medium-sized. The chain couples TRBV10-3 to TRBJ2-5; D call uncertain. Trimming left V 9 bases short and J 2 bases short, with 13 bases between. CDR3 length: 13 residues. The germline CDR1 and CDR2 sequences are ENHRY and SYGVKD. The CDR3 sequence: CAISPASQETQYF. The CDR3 DNA sequence: TGTGCCATTTCGCCAGCTAGTCAAGAGACCCAGTACTTC.

This clonotype occurred many times. V is TRBV9 and J is TRBJ2-1, with D unresolved. The CDR3 consists of 12 residues. The ends were cut back, 4 bases at V and 9 bases at J, with 11 bases in the middle. CDR1 SGDLS and CDR2 YYNGEE come from the germline V gene. The CDR3 DNA reads TGTGCCAGCAGCACCAGATGGGGTGAGCAGTTCTTC. This sequence encodes CASSTRWGEQFF.